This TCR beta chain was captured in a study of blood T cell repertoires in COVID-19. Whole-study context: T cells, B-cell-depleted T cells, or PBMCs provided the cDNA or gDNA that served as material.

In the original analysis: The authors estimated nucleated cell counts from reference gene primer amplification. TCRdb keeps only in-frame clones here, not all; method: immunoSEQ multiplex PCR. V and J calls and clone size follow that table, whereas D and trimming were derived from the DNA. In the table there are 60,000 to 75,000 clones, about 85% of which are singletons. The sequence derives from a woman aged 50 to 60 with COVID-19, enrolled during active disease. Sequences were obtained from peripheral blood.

CDR3 in DNA: TGTGCCAGCAGCTTGGTACGGCGGACCTACGAGCAGTACTTC. The encoded protein is CASSLVRRTYEQYF. V usage is TRBV5-6 and J usage is TRBJ2-7; D gene unclear. V was pared by 0 bases and J by 2 bases, with 9 bases between. The CDR3 has 14 amino acids. Germline V gene sequence: CDR1 SGHDT, CDR2 YYEEEE.